These 32 T cell receptor beta chains came from one sample sequenced in a study of cytotoxic CD8 clonotypes in ibrutinib-treated CLL. Data came from immunoSEQ multiplex PCR; TCRdb stores just in-frame clones and leaves some out. The repertoire holds about 6,000 clones, with under 85% as singletons. The material sequenced was PBMCs, taken before ibrutinib treatment. Every receptor here comes from a human donor with chronic lymphocytic leukemia.

The chain employs TRBV5-1 and TRBJ2-5; D assignment may be TRBD1 or TRBD2 (6 bases each). Germline values: CDR1 SGHRS, CDR2 YFSETQ. V lost 0 bases and J lost 4, with 10 bases in between. The CDR3 has 14 amino acids. CDR3 residues: CASSLAGAGETQYF. The CDR3 DNA sequence: TGCGCCAGCAGCTTGGCGGGGGCTGGAGAGACCCAGTACTTC. Drawing the rest from reference TRBV5-1 and TRBJ2-5, the complete variable domain is KAGVTQTPRYLIKTRGQQVTLSCSPISGHRSVSWYQQTPGQGLQFLFEYFSETQRNKGNFPGRFSGRQFSNSRSEMNVSTLELGDSALYLCASSLAGAGETQYFGPGTRLLVL.

This clone was found once. The chain carries TRBV10-1 and TRBJ2-4; no clear D. CDR3 length: 13 residues. V gave up 11 bases and J gave up 2 bases, with 13 bases separating them. Germline V gene data show CDR1 as WNHNN and CDR2 as SYGVQD (reference sequence). The CDR3 here is CAGPNQPKNIQYF. CDR3 nucleotides: TGCGCCGGCCCAAATCAGCCCAAAAACATTCAGTACTTC.

This chain links TRBV11-3 with TRBJ1-1; D perhaps matches TRBD1 (6 bases). With 3 bases removed from V and 0 bases from J, the gap between germline ends came to 17 bases. The CDR3 is made up of 17 amino acids. Germline assignment: CDR1 SGHNT and CDR2 YENEEA. The CDR3 loop is CASSFPGEDNMNTEAFF. The CDR3 region has the DNA TGTGCCAGCAGCTTTCCAGGGGAGGACAATATGAACACTGAAGCTTTCTTT.

This clone was recorded only once. This chain links TRBV28 with TRBJ1-2, with TRBD1 matching 9 bases. The CDR3 is 14 amino acids. CDR1 is MDHEN, CDR2 SYDVKM, per germline. Germline trimming cut 4 bases from V and 1 base from J; bases unmatched to any gene: 1. CDR3: CASSSGQGNYGYTF. CDR3 coding DNA: TGTGCCAGCAGTTCGGGACAGGGTAACTATGGCTACACCTTC.

CDR3 in amino acids: CASSSPGTDFEAFF. The CDR3 DNA reads TGTGCCAGCAGTTCCCCCGGGACGGACTTTGAAGCTTTCTTT. The chain carries TRBV28 and TRBJ1-1; perhaps TRBD1 as D (5 bases). Germline CDR1 is MDHEN and CDR2 is SYDVKM. The CDR3 is 14 amino acids. The V and J ends lost 4 bases and 7 bases respectively, with 16 bases between them.

V and J are TRBV19 and TRBJ2-7; D is unclear. V was trimmed by 1 base and J by 10 bases, leaving 17 bases between them. Germline V gene sequence: CDR1 LNHDA, CDR2 SQIVND (reference sequence). The CDR3 has 14 amino acids. CDR3 bases: TGTGCCAGTAGTATAGGAAGGGAACGGCAAGTTCAGTACTTC. This sequence encodes CASSIGRERQVQYF.

This clone was observed once. This rearrangement joins TRBV7-2 to TRBJ2-3; D might be TRBD1 (6 bases). The CDR3 spans 16 residues. The V end was cut by 5 bases, the J end by 4 bases, with 19 bases between. CDR1 is SGHTA, CDR2 FQGNSA, per germline. CDR3 DNA sequence: TGTGCCAGCAGCCCCGGGGTTGGGGGCAGGGCAGATACGCAGTATTTT. Its protein is CASSPGVGGRADTQYF.

V gene TRBV19 combines with J gene TRBJ2-4; tentatively, D is TRBD1 or TRBD2 (7 bases each). Germline CDR1 and CDR2: LNHDA and SQIVND (reference sequence). The germline V and J ends were trimmed by 5 bases and 0 bases, with 17 bases remaining between them. This CDR3 contains 17 residues. CDR3 nucleotide sequence: TGTGCCAGTAGTCCCCAGGGGGGGGGTTTAGCCAAAAACATTCAGTACTTC. It specifies CASSPQGGGLAKNIQYF.

The rearrangement uses TRBV11-3 and TRBJ2-4; the D gene is possibly TRBD2 (5 bases). Germline V lookup: CDR1 SGHNT, CDR2 YENEEA. The CDR3 has 19 residues. The V gene lost 1 base and the J gene lost 0 bases, with 19 bases spanning the gap. The CDR3 DNA is TGTGCCAGCAGCTTAGTATCAGGTAGCGCGGATGTAGCCAAAAACATTCAGTACTTC. Translating it yields CASSLVSGSADVAKNIQYF.

This clone was seen a handful of times. The chain is built from TRBV28 and TRBJ1-5; D gene ambiguous. With 7 bases removed from V and 11 bases from J, the gap between germline ends came to 15 bases. The CDR3 spans 12 residues. CDR1 and CDR2 from the germline V gene are MDHEN and SYDVKM. The CDR3 nucleotides are TGTGCCAGCACCGTGGCGGGAATCGCCCAGCATTTT. Its translation is CASTVAGIAQHF.

The chain carries TRBV11-3 and TRBJ1-5; no clear D. V lost 5 bases and J 4 bases, leaving 9 bases between the germline ends. Per germline, CDR1 SGHNT and CDR2 YENEEA. The CDR3 totals 13 residues. The CDR3 here is CASSLNLNQPQHF. CDR3 in DNA: TGTGCCAGCAGCCTTAACCTTAATCAGCCCCAGCATTTT.

The V gene is TRBV19, the J gene TRBJ1-1, with D possibly matching TRBD1 (5 bases). The CDR3 spans 14 residues. The V gene's germline CDR1 is LNHDA and CDR2 SQIVND (reference sequence). Deletions cut 7 bases from V and 0 bases from J, with 12 bases between. CDR3: CASTVTGLNTEAFF. For the CDR3, the DNA is TGTGCCAGTACTGTTACAGGATTGAACACTGAAGCTTTCTTT.

The chain has TRBV5-5 and TRBJ1-5; no definite D call. CDR1 and CDR2 from the germline V gene are SGHKS and YYEKEE (reference sequence). The CDR3 runs to 16 residues. V was trimmed by 4 bases and J by 0 bases, leaving 14 bases between them. The CDR3 region is CASSEWGGISNQPQHF. The CDR3, as DNA: TGTGCCAGCAGCGAATGGGGAGGTATTAGCAATCAGCCCCAGCATTTT.

The gene calls are TRBV29-1 and TRBJ2-2, with 7 bases lining up with TRBD2. This CDR3 is 14 amino acids long. Germline V gene data show CDR1 as SQVTM and CDR2 as ANQGSEA. Unmatched junction bases numbered 10, after V lost 6 bases and J lost 6 bases. The CDR3 coding sequence is TGCAGCGTGGCTGGGGGAGGGGCGGCCGGGGAGCTGTTTTTT. It translates to CSVAGGGAAGELFF.

This chain joins TRBV28 and TRBJ1-6, with a possible D match to TRBD1 (6 bases). The V gene lost 5 bases and the J gene lost 0 bases, with 11 bases spanning the gap. The germline CDR1 and CDR2 sequences are MDHEN and SYDVKM. The CDR3 length is 16 residues. This CDR3 is CASSPQGSSYNSPLHF. The CDR3, as DNA: TGTGCCAGCAGTCCTCAGGGGAGCTCCTATAATTCACCCCTCCACTTT.

The genes are TRBV9 and TRBJ2-1; 9 positions agree with TRBD2. The CDR3 has 15 amino acids. The junction had 6 bases not matched to a gene; V was cut back by 3 bases and J by 5 bases. CDR1 and CDR2 (germline): SGDLS, YYNGEE. The CDR3 DNA reads as TGTGCCAGCAGCGCACTAGCGGGCCTGAACAATGAGCAGTTCTTC. Translating it yields CASSALAGLNNEQFF.

This chain links TRBV28 with TRBJ2-2, with 8 positions matching TRBD2. Germline lookup yields CDR1 MDHEN and CDR2 SYDVKM. V shed 10 bases and J 2 bases; nucleotides not matched to a gene: 12. CDR3 length equals 16 residues. CDR3 sequence reads: CATLAGGQVNTGELFF. The CDR3 DNA reads as TGTGCCACGCTGGCGGGGGGCCAGGTTAACACCGGGGAGCTGTTTTTT.

V usage is TRBV19 and J usage is TRBJ1-2, with D unclear. Germline V gene lookup returns CDR1 LNHDA and CDR2 SQIVND (reference sequence). V was pared by 2 bases and J by 6 bases, with 16 bases between. CDR3 length equals 15 residues. CDR3: CASSIKGMGSDGYTF. The DNA for the CDR3 is TGTGCCAGTAGTATAAAGGGAATGGGATCTGATGGCTACACCTTC.

The gene calls are TRBV7-2 and TRBJ2-7; tentative D call: TRBD1 (5 bases). V lost 5 bases to trimming and J lost 4 bases, with 12 bases between them. The germline V gene encodes CDR1 SGHTA and CDR2 FQGNSA. The CDR3 has 13 amino acids. In DNA form, the CDR3 reads TGTGCCAGCAGCACTAACCAGGGATACGAGCAGTACTTC. This gives the protein CASSTNQGYEQYF.

This chain uses TRBV11-2 with TRBJ1-1; maybe TRBD1 (5 bases). Per the germline V gene, CDR1 is SGHAT and CDR2 is FQNNGV. The CDR3 totals 14 residues. Deletions cut 5 bases from V and 1 base from J, with 11 bases between. CDR3 protein: CASSPGRANTEAFF. The CDR3, as DNA: TGTGCCAGCAGCCCGGGGCGGGCGAACACTGAAGCTTTCTTT.

This sequence joins TRBV7-9 and TRBJ2-3; maybe TRBD2 (6 bases). V was trimmed by 3 bases and J by 4 bases, leaving 11 bases between them. The germline gives CDR1 SEHNR, CDR2 FQNEAQ (reference sequence). CDR3 length: 14 residues. CDR3 residues: CASSLGTPPDTQYF. The DNA of the CDR3 is TGTGCCAGCAGCTTGGGGACTCCTCCAGATACGCAGTATTTT.

This chain joins TRBV19 and TRBJ1-3; no reliable D call. Germline assignment: CDR1 LNHDA and CDR2 SQIVND (reference sequence). The CDR3 has 13 amino acids. V was clipped by 1 base and J by 2 bases, with 3 bases between them. CDR3 sequence (DNA): TGTGCCAGTAGTATAGCGCCTGGAAACACCATATATTTT. This gives the protein CASSIAPGNTIYF.

The chain is built from TRBV7-9 and TRBJ1-1; D possibly corresponds to TRBD1 (6 bases). This CDR3 region has 13 residues. Germline-derived CDR1 and CDR2 are SEHNR and FQNEAQ (reference sequence). Between the trimmed V and J ends, which lost 1 base and 11 bases, there was a span of 14 bases. CDR3 sequence reads: CASSLDAGAGAFF. The CDR3 DNA is TGTGCCAGCAGCTTAGACGCAGGGGCGGGGGCTTTCTTT. The full variable domain, with the rest looked up from reference TRBV7-9 and TRBJ1-1, is DTGVSQNPRHKITKRGQNVTFRCDPISEHNRLYWYRQTLGQGPEFLTYFQNEAQLEKSRLLSDRFSAERPKGSFSTLEIQRTEQGDSAMYLCASSLDAGAGAFFGQGTRLTVV.

This clone was detected a few times. This rearrangement joins TRBV9 to TRBJ2-1; D remains unclear. The CDR3 is made up of 15 amino acids. V was shortened by 0 bases and J by 2 bases, with 9 bases between the two germline ends. The germline V gene encodes CDR1 SGDLS and CDR2 YYNGEE. CDR3 DNA sequence: TGTGCCAGCAGCGTAGTTGGTAGTCCCTACAATGAGCAGTTCTTC. It translates to CASSVVGSPYNEQFF.

The CDR3 loop reads CASSQERADYNNEQFF. The CDR3 DNA sequence: TGTGCCAGCAGCCAAGAGAGGGCCGACTACAACAATGAGCAGTTCTTC. The chain has TRBV4-2 and TRBJ2-1, with a possible D match to TRBD2 (5 bases). The length of the CDR3 is 16 residues. Germline values: CDR1 LGHNA, CDR2 YNFKEQ. V was shortened by 0 bases and J by 5 bases, with 14 bases between the two germline ends.

The gene calls are TRBV28 and TRBJ2-3; a weak D match, TRBD1 (5 bases). Germline V gene lookup returns CDR1 MDHEN and CDR2 SYDVKM. The length of the CDR3 is 15 residues. Trimming took off 2 bases at V and 1 base at J, with 10 bases between the two ends. CDR3 coding DNA: TGTGCCAGCAGTTTAGTGGAACAGGGCACAGATACGCAGTATTTT. It yields the protein CASSLVEQGTDTQYF.

The rearrangement links TRBV6-6 to TRBJ2-3; D gene ambiguous. The germline V gene has CDR1 MNHNY and CDR2 SVGAGI (reference sequence). Between the trimmed V and J ends, which lost 0 bases and 2 bases, there was a span of 9 bases. The CDR3 consists of 15 residues. CDR3 DNA sequence: TGTGCCAGCAGTTACTCGATGAGGCACACAGATACGCAGTATTTT. Protein sequence: CASSYSMRHTDTQYF.

V usage is TRBV30 and J usage is TRBJ2-1; D possibly corresponds to TRBD2 (6 bases). From germline, CDR1 is GTSNPN and CDR2 SVGIG (reference sequence). Trimming shortened V by 4 bases and J by 3 bases, and 13 bases separated the two germline ends. The CDR3 loop spans 14 amino acids. The chain's CDR3 is CAWKAGSSYNEQFF. In DNA form, the CDR3 reads TGTGCCTGGAAGGCCGGGAGTAGCTACAATGAGCAGTTCTTC.

The chain couples TRBV11-2 to TRBJ2-7, with TRBD2 identical over 9 bases. Looked up from germline, CDR1 is SGHAT and CDR2 is FQNNGV. The CDR3 is 16 amino acids. The V and J ends lost 5 bases and 7 bases, in that order; junction bases with no gene match: 15. CDR3 sequence: CASSRRGLAGPSEQYF. In nucleotides, the CDR3 is TGTGCCAGCAGCCGCCGGGGGCTAGCGGGACCTTCTGAGCAGTACTTC.

This clone was detected a few times. V is TRBV28 and J is TRBJ1-2, with D possibly matching TRBD1 (6 bases). The germline V gene encodes CDR1 MDHEN and CDR2 SYDVKM. Trimming removed 8 bases at V and 2 bases at J, with 15 bases between. This CDR3 has 14 amino acids. CDR3 bases: TGTGCCAGCTATCCTTCAGGGGCAAACTATGGCTACACCTTC. It codes for CASYPSGANYGYTF.

This clone has just a few counts. This chain connects TRBV27 to TRBJ1-1, with D possibly TRBD1 on 5 matching bases. Trimming shortened V by 7 bases and J by 4 bases, and 16 bases separated the two germline ends. The CDR3 extends over 14 amino acids. Germline V lookup: CDR1 MNHEY, CDR2 SMNVEV (reference sequence). As DNA, the CDR3 is TGTGCCAGCACCGGGGCAACCCGGGGCACTGAAGCTTTCTTT. Its translation: CASTGATRGTEAFF.

The genes are TRBV5-1 and TRBJ2-3; 7 nucleotides line up with TRBD2. Trimming cost V 2 bases and J 0 bases; bases outside gene matches: 0. This CDR3 contains 14 residues. Germline lookup yields CDR1 SGHRS and CDR2 YFSETQ. CDR3 loop: CASSFGGSTDTQYF. The CDR3 DNA reads as TGCGCCAGCAGCTTCGGGGGGAGCACAGATACGCAGTATTTT.